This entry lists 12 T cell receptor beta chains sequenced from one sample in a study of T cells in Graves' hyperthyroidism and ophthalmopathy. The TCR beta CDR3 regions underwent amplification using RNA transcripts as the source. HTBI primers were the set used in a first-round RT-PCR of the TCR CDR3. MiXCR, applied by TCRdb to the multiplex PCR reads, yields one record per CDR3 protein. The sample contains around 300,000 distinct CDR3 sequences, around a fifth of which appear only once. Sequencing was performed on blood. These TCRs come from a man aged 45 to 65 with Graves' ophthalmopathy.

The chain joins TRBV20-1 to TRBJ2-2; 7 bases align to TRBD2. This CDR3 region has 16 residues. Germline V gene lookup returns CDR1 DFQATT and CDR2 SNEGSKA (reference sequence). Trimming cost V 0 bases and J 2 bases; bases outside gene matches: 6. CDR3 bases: TGCAGTGCTAGAGATATGGCGGGAGTTAACACCGGGGAGCTGTTTTTT. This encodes CSARDMAGVNTGELFF.

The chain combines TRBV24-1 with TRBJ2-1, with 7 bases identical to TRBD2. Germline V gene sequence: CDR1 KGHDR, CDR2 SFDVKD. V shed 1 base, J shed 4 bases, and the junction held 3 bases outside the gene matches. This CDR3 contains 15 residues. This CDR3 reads CATSDFGLGYNEQFF. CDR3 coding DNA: TGTGCCACCAGTGATTTCGGACTAGGATACAATGAGCAGTTCTTC.

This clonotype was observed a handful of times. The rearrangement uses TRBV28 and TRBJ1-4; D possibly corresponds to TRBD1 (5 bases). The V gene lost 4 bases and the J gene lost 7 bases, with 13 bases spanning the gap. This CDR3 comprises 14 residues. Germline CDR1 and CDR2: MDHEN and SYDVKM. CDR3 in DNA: TGTGCCAGCAGTTACACCCTTAGGGGTGAAAAACTGTTTTTT. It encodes CASSYTLRGEKLFF.

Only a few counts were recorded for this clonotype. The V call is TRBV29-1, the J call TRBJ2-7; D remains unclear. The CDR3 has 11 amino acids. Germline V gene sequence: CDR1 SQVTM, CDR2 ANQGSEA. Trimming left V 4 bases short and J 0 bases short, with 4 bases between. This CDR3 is CSVAISYEQYF. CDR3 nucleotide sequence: TGCAGCGTTGCCATCTCCTACGAGCAGTACTTC.

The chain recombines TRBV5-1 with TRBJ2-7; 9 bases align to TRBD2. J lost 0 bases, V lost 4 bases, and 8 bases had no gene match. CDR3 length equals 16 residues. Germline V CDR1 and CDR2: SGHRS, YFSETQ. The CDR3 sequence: CASSPGLAPSSYEQYF. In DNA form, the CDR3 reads TGCGCCAGCAGCCCCGGACTAGCGCCTAGCTCCTACGAGCAGTACTTC.

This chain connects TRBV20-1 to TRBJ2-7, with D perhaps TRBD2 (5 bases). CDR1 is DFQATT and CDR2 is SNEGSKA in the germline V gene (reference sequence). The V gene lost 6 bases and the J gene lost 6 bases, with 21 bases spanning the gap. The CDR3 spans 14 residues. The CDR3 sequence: CSARTVLAASEQYF. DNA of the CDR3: TGCAGTGCCAGAACGGTTCTAGCTGCTAGCGAGCAGTACTTC.

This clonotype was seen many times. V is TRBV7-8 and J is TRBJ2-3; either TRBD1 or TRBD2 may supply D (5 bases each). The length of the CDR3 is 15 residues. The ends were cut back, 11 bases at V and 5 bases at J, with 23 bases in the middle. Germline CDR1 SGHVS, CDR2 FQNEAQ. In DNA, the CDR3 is TGTGCCGTCTCATCTAGCTCCAGGGTTAAAGATACGCAGTATTTT. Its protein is CAVSSSSRVKDTQYF. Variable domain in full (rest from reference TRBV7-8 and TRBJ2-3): GAGVSQSPRYKVAKRGQDVALRCDPISGHVSLFWYQQALGQGPEFLTYFQNEAQLDKSGLPSDRFFAERPEGSVSTLKIQRTQQEDSAVYLCAVSSSSRVKDTQYFGPGTRLTVL.

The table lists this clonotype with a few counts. The CDR3 DNA is TGTGCCAGCAGCTTATCCGGGACAGTCTCCTACGAGCAGTACTTC. This gives the protein CASSLSGTVSYEQYF. This chain uses TRBV7-9 with TRBJ2-7, with 7 positions matching TRBD1. J gave up 0 bases and V 2 bases, and 4 bases lay outside the gene matches. This CDR3 has 15 amino acids. From germline, CDR1 is SEHNR and CDR2 FQNEAQ (reference sequence).

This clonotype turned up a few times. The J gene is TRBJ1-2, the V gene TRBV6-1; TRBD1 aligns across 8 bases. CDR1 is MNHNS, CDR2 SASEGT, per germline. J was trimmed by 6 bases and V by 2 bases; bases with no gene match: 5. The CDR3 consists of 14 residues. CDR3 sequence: CASSERAGGDGYTF. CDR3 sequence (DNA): TGTGCCAGCAGTGAACGGGCAGGGGGCGATGGCTACACCTTC.

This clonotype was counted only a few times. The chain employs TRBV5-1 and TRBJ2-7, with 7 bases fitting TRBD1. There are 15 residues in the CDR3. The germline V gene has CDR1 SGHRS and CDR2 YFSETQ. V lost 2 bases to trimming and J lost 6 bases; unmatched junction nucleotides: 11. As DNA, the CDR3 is TGCGCCAGCAGCTTCCCCATAACAGGGGCGGGCGAGCAGTACTTC. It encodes CASSFPITGAGEQYF.

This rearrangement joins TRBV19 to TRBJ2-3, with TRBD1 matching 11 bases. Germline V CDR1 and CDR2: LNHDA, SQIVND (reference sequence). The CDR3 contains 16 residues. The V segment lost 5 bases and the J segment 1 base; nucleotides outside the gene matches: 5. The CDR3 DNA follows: TGTGCCAGTAGTCCCACGGACAGGGGGCGCACAGATACGCAGTATTTT. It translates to CASSPTDRGRTDTQYF.

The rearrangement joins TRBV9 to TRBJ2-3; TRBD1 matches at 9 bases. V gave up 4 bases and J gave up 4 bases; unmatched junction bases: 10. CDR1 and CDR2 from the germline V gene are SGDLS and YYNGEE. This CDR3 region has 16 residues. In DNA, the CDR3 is TGTGCCAGCAGCCAGACCGGGACAGGGATGGCAGATACGCAGTATTTT. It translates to CASSQTGTGMADTQYF.